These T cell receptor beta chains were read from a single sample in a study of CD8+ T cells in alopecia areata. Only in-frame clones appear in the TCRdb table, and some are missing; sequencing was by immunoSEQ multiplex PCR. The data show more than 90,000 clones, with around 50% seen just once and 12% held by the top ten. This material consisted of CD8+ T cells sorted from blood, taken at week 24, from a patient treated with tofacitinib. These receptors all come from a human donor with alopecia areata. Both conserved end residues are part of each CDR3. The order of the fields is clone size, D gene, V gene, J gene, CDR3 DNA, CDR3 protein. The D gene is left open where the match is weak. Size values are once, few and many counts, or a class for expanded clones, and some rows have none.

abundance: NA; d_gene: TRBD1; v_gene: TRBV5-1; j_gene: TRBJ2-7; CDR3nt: TGCGCCAGCAGCTTGGTTGGGACAGGGAGCCCTCCCTACGAGCAGTACTTC; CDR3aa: CASSLVGTGSPPYEQYF
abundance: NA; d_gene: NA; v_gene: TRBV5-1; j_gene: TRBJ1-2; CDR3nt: TGCGCCAGCAGCTTTACAGGGACCGGCTACACCTTC; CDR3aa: CASSFTGTGYTF
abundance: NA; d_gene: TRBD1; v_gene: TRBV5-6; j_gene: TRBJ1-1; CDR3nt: TGTGCCAGCAGCGCGGGGGAGGGACAGTACACTGAAGCTTTCTTT; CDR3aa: CASSAGEGQYTEAFF
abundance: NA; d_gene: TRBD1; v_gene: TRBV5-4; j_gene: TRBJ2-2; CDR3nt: TGTGCCAGCAGCGGGCCGGGACAGCCAGGGGTCGGGGAGCTGTTTTTT; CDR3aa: CASSGPGQPGVGELFF
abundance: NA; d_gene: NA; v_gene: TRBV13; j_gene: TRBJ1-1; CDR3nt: TGTGCCAGCAGCTCCCAGGGTATTGAAGCTTTCTTT; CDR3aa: CASSSQGIEAFF
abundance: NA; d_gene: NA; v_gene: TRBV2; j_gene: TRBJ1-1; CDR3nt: TGTGCCAGCAGCCAGGGGTTTAACACTGAAGCTTTCTTT; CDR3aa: CASSQGFNTEAFF
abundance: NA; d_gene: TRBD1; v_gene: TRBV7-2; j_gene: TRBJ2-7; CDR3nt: TGTGCCAGCAGCTTAGCATTCGGACAGGGAGAATTTCCCAACGAGCAGTACTTC; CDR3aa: CASSLAFGQGEFPNEQYF
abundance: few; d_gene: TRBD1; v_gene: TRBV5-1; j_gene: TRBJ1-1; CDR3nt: TGCGCCAGCAGCTTGGATCTAGGGGGCAACACTGAAGCTTTCTTT; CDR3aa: CASSLDLGGNTEAFF
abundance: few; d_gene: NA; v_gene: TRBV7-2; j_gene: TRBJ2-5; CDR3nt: TGTGCCAGCAGCTTAGCGGGGGGAATCCAAGAGACCCAGTACTTC; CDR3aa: CASSLAGGIQETQYF
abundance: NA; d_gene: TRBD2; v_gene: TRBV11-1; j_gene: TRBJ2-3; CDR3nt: TGTGCCAGCAGCGTTACTAGCGGGGGCACAGATACGCAGTATTTT; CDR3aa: CASSVTSGGTDTQYF
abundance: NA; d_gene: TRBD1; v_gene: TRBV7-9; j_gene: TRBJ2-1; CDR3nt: TGTGCCAGCAGCGGATTGACAGGGGTCAATGAGCAGTTCTTC; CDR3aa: CASSGLTGVNEQFF
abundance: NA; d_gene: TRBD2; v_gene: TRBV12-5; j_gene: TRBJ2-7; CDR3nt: TGTGCTAGTGGTCTGCGACTAGCGGGGGGCGAGCAGTACTTC; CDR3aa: CASGLRLAGGEQYF
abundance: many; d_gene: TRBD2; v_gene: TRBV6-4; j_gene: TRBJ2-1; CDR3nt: TGTGCCAGCAGTGTAACTAGCGGGGGGGCCGATGAGCAGTTCTTC; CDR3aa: CASSVTSGGADEQFF
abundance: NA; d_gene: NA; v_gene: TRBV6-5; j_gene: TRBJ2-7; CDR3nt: TGTGCCAGCAGTTACTTCGGCGGGTCCTACGAGCAGTACTTC; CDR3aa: CASSYFGGSYEQYF
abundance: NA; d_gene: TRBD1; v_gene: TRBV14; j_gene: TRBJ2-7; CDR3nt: TGTGCCAGCAGCCAAGATCACGGGACAGGGTACTACGAGCAGTACTTC; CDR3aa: CASSQDHGTGYYEQYF
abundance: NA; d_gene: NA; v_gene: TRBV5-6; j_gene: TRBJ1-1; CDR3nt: TGTGCCAGCAGCTTGACCGGAAACAGCATGAACACTGAAGCTTTCTTT; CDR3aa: CASSLTGNSMNTEAFF
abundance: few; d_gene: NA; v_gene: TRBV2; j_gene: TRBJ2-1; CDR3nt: TGTGCCAGTGCCTCTGGGGCCAATGAGCAGTTCTTC; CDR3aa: CASASGANEQFF
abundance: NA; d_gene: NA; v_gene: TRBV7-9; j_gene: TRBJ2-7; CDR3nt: TGTGCCAGCAGCTCGTTCTACAGGGCCGAGCAGTACTTC; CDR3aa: CASSSFYRAEQYF
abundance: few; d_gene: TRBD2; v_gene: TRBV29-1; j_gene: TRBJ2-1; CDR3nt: TGCAGCGTTGAATGGCGGGGGGTAAATGAGCAGTTCTTC; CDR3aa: CSVEWRGVNEQFF
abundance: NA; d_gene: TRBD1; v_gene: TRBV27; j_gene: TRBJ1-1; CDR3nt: TGTGCCAGCGGACCCCAGGGGGCTGGCACTGAAGCTTTCTTT; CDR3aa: CASGPQGAGTEAFF
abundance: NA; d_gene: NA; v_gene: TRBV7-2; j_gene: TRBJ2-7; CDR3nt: TGTGCCAGCAGCTTAACTAGCTCCTACGAGCAGTACTTC; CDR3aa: CASSLTSSYEQYF
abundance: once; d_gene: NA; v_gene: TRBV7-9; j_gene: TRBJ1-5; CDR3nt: TGTGCCAGCAGTCTCCCAGGCGATCAGCCCCAGCATTTT; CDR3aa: CASSLPGDQPQHF
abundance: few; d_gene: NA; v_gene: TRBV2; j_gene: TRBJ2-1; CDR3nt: TGTGCCACACAAGGGGACAATGAGCAGTTCTTC; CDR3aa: CATQGDNEQFF
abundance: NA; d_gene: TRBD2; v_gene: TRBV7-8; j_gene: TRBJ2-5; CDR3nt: TGTGCCAGCAGCTTTCTGGGACTACAAGAGACCCAGTACTTC; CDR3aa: CASSFLGLQETQYF
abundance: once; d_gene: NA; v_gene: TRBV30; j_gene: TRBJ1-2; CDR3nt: TGTGCCTGGAGCCTGGAAAGGGAAGTCGATTCTGGCTACACCTTC; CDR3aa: CAWSLEREVDSGYTF
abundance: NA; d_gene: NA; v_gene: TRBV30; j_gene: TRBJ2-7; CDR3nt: TGTGCCTGGAGGGATGGGGCAGGGTACGAGCAGTACTTC; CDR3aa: CAWRDGAGYEQYF
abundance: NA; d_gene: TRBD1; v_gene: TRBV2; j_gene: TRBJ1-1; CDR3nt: TGTGCCAGCAGCGCAGGGGGCGAGGGGGTGAACACTGAAGCTTTCTTT; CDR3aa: CASSAGGEGVNTEAFF
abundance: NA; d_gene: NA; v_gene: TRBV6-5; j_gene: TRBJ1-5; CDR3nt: TGTGCCAGCAGCCCCGGACCGGGCAATCAGCCCCAGCATTTT; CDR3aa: CASSPGPGNQPQHF
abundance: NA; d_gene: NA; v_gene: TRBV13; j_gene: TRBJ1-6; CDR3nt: TGTGCCAGCAGCTTAGGGGACGGCATATCACCCCTCCACTTT; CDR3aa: CASSLGDGISPLHF
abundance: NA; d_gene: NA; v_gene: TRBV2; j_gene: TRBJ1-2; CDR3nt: TGTGCCAGCAGAGTCCCGGGCTATGGCTACACCTTC; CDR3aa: CASRVPGYGYTF
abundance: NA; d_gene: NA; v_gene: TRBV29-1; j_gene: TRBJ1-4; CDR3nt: TGCAGCGGTTTCACCGGGACCGCCGGTGAAAAACTGTTTTTT; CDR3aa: CSGFTGTAGEKLFF